These 26 T cell receptor beta chains were sequenced from one sample in a study of CD8+ T cells in alopecia areata. RNA extraction was followed by reverse transcription into cDNA, which acted as the sequencing template. Data came from immunoSEQ multiplex PCR; TCRdb stores just in-frame clones and leaves some out. The sample includes some 110,000 clones, approximately 59% of them seen just once. Treatment defined: oral pan-JAK inhibitor, 5-10 mg twice daily. The sequenced sample was CD8+ T cells sorted from blood, obtained at week 4, from a patient treated with tofacitinib. The receptors shown here come from a human donor with alopecia areata.

The chain links TRBV5-1 to TRBJ2-7; TRBD1 matches at 9 bases. Germline trimming cut 4 bases from V and 4 bases from J; bases unmatched to any gene: 3. Per germline, CDR1 SGHRS and CDR2 YFSETQ. The CDR3 contains 13 residues. CDR3 protein: CASSRGTGYEQYF. In DNA form, the CDR3 reads TGCGCCAGCAGCCGCGGGACAGGGTACGAGCAGTACTTC.

This clone has only a few counts. J is TRBJ1-1 and V is TRBV11-2, with D unclear. V shed 1 base and J shed 6 bases, with 3 bases lying between them. This CDR3 region has 11 residues. In germline, CDR1 is SGHAT, CDR2 FQNNGV. CDR3 DNA: TGTGCCAGCAGCTTAGCGGCTGAAGCTTTCTTT. Translation gives CASSLAAEAFF.

Only a few counts were recorded for this clone. The V gene is TRBV29-1, the J gene TRBJ2-7, with D perhaps TRBD1 (6 bases). Germline V CDR1 and CDR2: SQVTM, ANQGSEA. The CDR3 is 14 residues long. V was pared by 1 base and J by 6 bases, with 16 bases between. In DNA form, the CDR3 reads TGCAGCGTTGAAGCCCGTGGGGGCCTACGCGAGCAGTACTTC. Translation: CSVEARGGLREQYF.

This clone was observed a handful of times. The chain couples TRBV10-3 to TRBJ1-1; D is perhaps TRBD1 (5 bases). The germline V and J ends were trimmed by 2 bases and 1 base, with 8 bases remaining between them. The length of the CDR3 is 14 residues. CDR1 ENHRY and CDR2 SYGVKD come from the germline V gene. DNA for the CDR3: TGTGCCATCAGTGAGACTCAGGGGAACACTGAAGCTTTCTTT. It is translated as CAISETQGNTEAFF.

In this sample, this clone turned up once. The rearrangement links TRBV30 to TRBJ1-1; D is unresolved. Between the trimmed V and J ends, which lost 3 bases and 0 bases, there was a span of 8 bases. The CDR3 is 13 residues long. The germline CDR1 and CDR2 sequences are GTSNPN and SVGIG (reference sequence). In nucleotides, the CDR3 is TGTGCCTGGAGGGAGGATTTGAACACTGAAGCTTTCTTT. It codes for CAWREDLNTEAFF.

The chain recombines TRBV5-6 with TRBJ2-1, with 8 nucleotides matching TRBD1. Per germline, CDR1 SGHDT and CDR2 YYEEEE. The junction had 6 bases not matched to a gene; V was cut back by 0 bases and J by 16 bases. This CDR3 has 12 amino acids. The CDR3 DNA is TGTGCCAGCAGCTTGGGGACAGGGCCACAATTCTTC. Its protein product is CASSLGTGPQFF.

This CDR3 is CASSAFWESTDTQYF. The CDR3, as DNA: TGTGCCAGCAGCGCCTTTTGGGAAAGCACAGATACGCAGTATTTT. The J gene is TRBJ2-3, the V gene TRBV7-9; D uncertain. V shed 5 bases and J shed 0 bases, with 12 bases lying between them. Germline values: CDR1 SEHNR, CDR2 FQNEAQ (reference sequence). This CDR3 spans 15 amino acids.

This chain links TRBV7-9 with TRBJ2-3; D is tentatively TRBD1 or TRBD2 (5 bases each). Germline V gene lookup returns CDR1 SEHNR and CDR2 FQNEAQ (reference sequence). V lost 3 bases, J lost 1 base, and 5 bases lay in between. There are 13 residues in the CDR3. CDR3 loop: CASSLGGTDTQYF. In DNA form, the CDR3 reads TGTGCCAGCAGCTTGGGGGGCACAGATACGCAGTATTTT.

This clone was seen a handful of times. This rearrangement joins TRBV29-1 to TRBJ1-2; 8 positions match TRBD1. J gave up 7 bases and V 5 bases, and 3 bases lay outside the gene matches. CDR3 length equals 11 residues. CDR1 and CDR2 (germline): SQVTM, ANQGSEA. The CDR3 reads CSVPDRGGYTF. DNA for the CDR3: TGCAGCGTTCCCGACAGGGGTGGCTACACCTTC.

The chain recombines TRBV29-1 with TRBJ2-3; perhaps TRBD1 as D (6 bases). The CDR3 has 17 amino acids. Trimming removed 3 bases at V and 2 bases at J, with 21 bases between. CDR1 and CDR2 from the germline V gene are SQVTM and ANQGSEA. The CDR3 reads CSVERQEGWRFTDTQYF. CDR3 bases: TGCAGCGTTGAGAGACAGGAAGGCTGGAGATTCACAGATACGCAGTATTTT.

V usage is TRBV6-5 and J usage is TRBJ2-5; 7 bases match TRBD1. Germline CDR1 reads MNHEY; CDR2 reads SVGAGI. This CDR3 region has 13 residues. V shed 4 bases and J 5 bases; nucleotides not matched to a gene: 4. This chain's CDR3 is CASSSTGFETQYF. For the CDR3, the DNA is TGTGCCAGCAGTTCGACAGGGTTCGAGACCCAGTACTTC.

V usage is TRBV5-1 and J usage is TRBJ1-5, with TRBD1 matching 7 bases. Germline V CDR1 and CDR2: SGHRS, YFSETQ. The CDR3 spans 18 residues. The J segment lost 4 bases and the V segment lost 0 bases, leaving 13 bases of the junction unmatched. CDR3 in amino acids: CASSLGQGRTQRNQPQHF. CDR3 sequence (DNA): TGCGCCAGCAGCTTGGGACAGGGACGAACCCAGAGGAATCAGCCCCAGCATTTT.

This clone was found a few times. V and J are TRBV7-9 and TRBJ2-7, with unresolved D. Trimming pared 0 bases from V and 5 bases from J, leaving 5 bases between. This CDR3 is 12 amino acids long. Germline values: CDR1 SEHNR, CDR2 FQNEAQ (reference sequence). The CDR3 nucleotides read TGTGCCAGCAGCTTAGCGCAGAACGAGCAGTACTTC. As protein: CASSLAQNEQYF.

The rearrangement uses TRBV19 and TRBJ1-4; D is ambiguous. The CDR3 has 16 amino acids. The germline V and J ends were trimmed by 4 bases and 12 bases, with 24 bases remaining between them. Germline CDR1 is LNHDA and CDR2 is SQIVND (reference sequence). CDR3 bases: TGTGCCAGTAGTACCTCGCCTAGGACTCTAACTGAGGAACTGTTTTTT. Its protein product is CASSTSPRTLTEELFF.

The V call is TRBV11-2, the J call TRBJ2-1; tentative D call: TRBD1 (5 bases). From germline, CDR1 is SGHAT and CDR2 FQNNGV. CDR3 length equals 14 residues. Trimming took 6 bases from V and 5 from J, leaving 14 bases between them. CDR3: CASSLGRDHNEQFF. The CDR3 coding sequence is TGTGCCAGCAGTTTGGGGCGTGATCACAATGAGCAGTTCTTC.

The count of this clone is one. The V and J genes are TRBV6-5 and TRBJ2-6, with 7 positions matching TRBD2. The CDR3 runs to 15 residues. Trimming removed 10 bases from V and 4 bases from J; junction bases left unmatched: 10. In germline, CDR1 is MNHEY, CDR2 SVGAGI. The CDR3 DNA reads TGTGCCACCCTTCGGGAGGCCTCCGGGGCCAACGTCCTGACTTTC. This codes for CATLREASGANVLTF.

The chain recombines TRBV5-1 with TRBJ2-5, with 7 bases identical to TRBD2. This CDR3 is built from 14 residues. The germline CDR1 and CDR2 sequences are SGHRS and YFSETQ. J lost 5 bases, V lost 4 bases, and 8 bases had no gene match. CDR3 amino acids: CASSPGLFGETQYF. For the CDR3, the DNA is TGCGCCAGCAGCCCGGGACTATTTGGGGAGACCCAGTACTTC.

This clone was seen only a few times. The chain carries TRBV30 and TRBJ2-2, with D perhaps TRBD1 or TRBD2 (6 bases each). Per germline, CDR1 GTSNPN and CDR2 SVGIG (reference sequence). The CDR3 runs to 15 residues. The V gene lost 4 bases and the J gene lost 2 bases, with 14 bases spanning the gap. CDR3 amino acids: CAWTGGQGNTGELFF. In nucleotides, the CDR3 is TGTGCCTGGACCGGGGGCCAGGGCAACACCGGGGAGCTGTTTTTT.

This clone has more than one count but fewer than ten. The chain recombines TRBV6-5 with TRBJ2-3; D may correspond to TRBD1 or TRBD2 (6 bases each). This CDR3 spans 13 amino acids. Trimming stripped 3 bases from V and 8 bases from J, with 12 bases between. Germline V gives CDR1 MNHEY, CDR2 SVGAGI. CDR3 in amino acids: CASSYSEGGTQYF. CDR3 DNA sequence: TGTGCCAGCAGTTATTCGGAGGGGGGTACGCAGTATTTT.

This chain joins TRBV4-1 and TRBJ1-2; 7 bases align to TRBD1. The germline gives CDR1 MGHRA, CDR2 YSYEKL. V was clipped by 0 bases and J by 2 bases; unmatched bases: 3. CDR3 length: 15 amino acids. DNA for the CDR3: TGCGCCAGCAGCCAAGACCCAGGGGGGAACTATGGCTACACCTTC. Translated, it gives CASSQDPGGNYGYTF.

This clone was counted between two and nine times. The chain's CDR3 is CSAGPGSDEQFF. CDR3 nucleotide sequence: TGCAGCGCCGGGCCGGGGAGCGATGAGCAGTTCTTC. The chain couples TRBV29-1 to TRBJ2-1; perhaps TRBD2 as D (5 bases). The CDR3 has 12 amino acids. Deletions cut 7 bases from V and 8 bases from J, with 15 bases between. Germline assignment: CDR1 SQVTM and CDR2 ANQGSEA.

This chain joins TRBV6-6 and TRBJ1-2, with D possibly matching TRBD1 (5 bases). This CDR3 spans 13 amino acids. V was trimmed by 5 bases and J by 6 bases, leaving 13 bases between them. CDR1 is MNHNY, CDR2 SVGAGI, per germline (reference sequence). The chain's CDR3 is CASSGGLGNGYTF. The CDR3 DNA reads as TGTGCCAGCAGTGGGGGACTCGGAAATGGCTACACCTTC.

This chain joins TRBV27 and TRBJ2-1, with D possibly called TRBD1 or TRBD2 (5 bases each). CDR1 and CDR2 (germline): MNHEY, SMNVEV (reference sequence). Deletions cut 2 bases from V and 0 bases from J, with 11 bases between. The CDR3 totals 16 residues. In DNA, the CDR3 is TGTGCCAGCAGTTTAAGTATGGGGGACTCCTACAATGAGCAGTTCTTC. It translates to CASSLSMGDSYNEQFF.

The rearrangement joins TRBV7-9 to TRBJ2-7, with TRBD1 matching 7 bases. The trim removed 1 base at V and 7 bases at J, leaving 7 bases unmatched. Germline values: CDR1 SEHNR, CDR2 FQNEAQ (reference sequence). The CDR3 extends over 14 amino acids. The CDR3 nucleotides are TGTGCCAGCAGCTTAGGGACAGGAATGGAAGAGCAGTACTTC. Translation gives CASSLGTGMEEQYF.

The V gene is TRBV30, the J gene TRBJ1-2, with unresolved D. Germline assignment: CDR1 GTSNPN and CDR2 SVGIG (reference sequence). V was cut by 1 base and J by 4 bases, with 10 bases left in between. The length of the CDR3 is 13 residues. The CDR3 DNA reads TGTGCCTGGAGTGAGAACAAGATCTATGGCTACACCTTC. This translates into CAWSENKIYGYTF.

This chain connects TRBV30 to TRBJ2-5; tentatively, D is TRBD1 or TRBD2 (6 bases each). The CDR3 is 13 residues long. CDR1 and CDR2 (germline): GTSNPN, SVGIG (reference sequence). V was pared by 7 bases and J by 1 base, with 13 bases between. As DNA, the CDR3 is TGTGCCTTCATCGGGGGCCTCCAAGAGACCCAGTACTTC. It is translated as CAFIGGLQETQYF.